This record concerns one T cell receptor (beta chain) sequence. What it binds is not known. This specimen belongs to a study of T cells after yellow fever vaccination. Whole-study context: Preparation of the low-cell-number fractions used SMART-Seq v4 Ultra Low Input. General study results and limits: Boosting was followed by the reappearance of most primary-vaccination clones (under 97% CD4, around 86% CD8). Bulk-population clonotypes that are abundant could appear as contaminants in FACS-sorted repertoires.

MiXCR was run by TCRdb on the 5' RACE reads, yielding one entry per CDR3 protein. This table holds 320,000 or so distinct CDR3 sequences, roughly 8.6% found once. With 1 base removed from V and 5 bases from J, the gap between germline ends came to 9 bases. The CDR3 extends over 14 amino acids. In germline, CDR1 is SGHRS, CDR2 YFSETQ. Here the sequenced sample was PBMCs, taken around 45 days after the first yellow fever vaccination. This TCR derives from a man younger than 35 who received the YFV17D yellow fever vaccine. The V call is TRBV5-1, the J call TRBJ2-2; no reliable D call. The CDR3, as DNA: TGCGCCAGCAGCTTGTACCGGGTGACCGGGGAGCTGTTTTTT. Translating it yields CASSLYRVTGELFF. Complete variable domain (other parts from reference TRBV5-1 and TRBJ2-2): KAGVTQTPRYLIKTRGQQVTLSCSPISGHRSVSWYQQTPGQGLQFLFEYFSETQRNKGNFPGRFSGRQFSNSRSEMNVSTLELGDSALYLCASSLYRVTGELFFGEGSRLTVL.